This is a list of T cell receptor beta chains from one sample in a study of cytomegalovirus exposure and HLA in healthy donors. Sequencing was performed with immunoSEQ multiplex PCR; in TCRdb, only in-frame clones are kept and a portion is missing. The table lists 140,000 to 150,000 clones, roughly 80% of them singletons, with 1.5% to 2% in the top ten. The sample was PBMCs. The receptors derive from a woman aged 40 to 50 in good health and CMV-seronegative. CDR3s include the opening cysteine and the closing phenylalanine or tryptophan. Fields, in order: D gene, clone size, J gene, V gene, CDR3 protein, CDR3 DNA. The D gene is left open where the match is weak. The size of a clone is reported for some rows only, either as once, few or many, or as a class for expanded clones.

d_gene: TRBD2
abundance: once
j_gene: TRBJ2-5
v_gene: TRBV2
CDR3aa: CASTPLALQETQYF
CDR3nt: TGTGCCAGCACCCCACTAGCGTTACAAGAGACCCAGTACTTC

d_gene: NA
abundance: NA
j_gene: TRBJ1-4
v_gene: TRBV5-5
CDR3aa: CASSRPGTRHEKLFF
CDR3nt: TGTGCCAGCAGTCGCCCCGGGACACGGCATGAAAAACTGTTTTTT

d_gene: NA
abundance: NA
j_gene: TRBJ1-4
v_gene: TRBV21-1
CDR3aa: CASSKAPGHKGEKLFF
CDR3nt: TGTGCCAGCAGCAAAGCGCCAGGGCACAAGGGAGAAAAACTGTTTTTT

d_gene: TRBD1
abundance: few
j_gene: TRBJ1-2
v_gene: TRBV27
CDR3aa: CASSITPGTGLGYTF
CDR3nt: TGTGCCAGCAGTATAACTCCCGGGACAGGGTTAGGCTACACCTTC

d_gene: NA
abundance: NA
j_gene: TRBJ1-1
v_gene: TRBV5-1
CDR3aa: CASSSDKNTEAFF
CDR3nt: TGCGCCAGCAGCTCGGACAAGAACACTGAAGCTTTCTTT

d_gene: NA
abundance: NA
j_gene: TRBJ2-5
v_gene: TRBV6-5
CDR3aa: CASTVDRALRETQYF
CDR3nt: TGTGCCAGCACCGTAGACCGCGCGCTCAGGGAGACCCAGTACTTC

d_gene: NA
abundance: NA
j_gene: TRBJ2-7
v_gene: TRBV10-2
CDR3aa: CASNPGLVYEQYF
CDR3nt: TGCGCCAGCAATCCAGGGTTAGTCTACGAGCAGTACTTC

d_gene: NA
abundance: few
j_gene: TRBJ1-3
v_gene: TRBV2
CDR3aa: CAQERRGNTIYF
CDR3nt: TGTGCCCAAGAGCGGAGGGGAAACACCATATATTTT

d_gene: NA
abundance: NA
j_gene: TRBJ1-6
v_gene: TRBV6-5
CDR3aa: CASSLQVTNSPLHF
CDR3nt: TGTGCCAGCAGTTTACAAGTAACTAATTCACCCCTCCACTTT

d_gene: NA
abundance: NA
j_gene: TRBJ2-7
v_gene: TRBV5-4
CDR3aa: CASSLARKGRPPYEQYF
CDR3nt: TGTGCCAGCAGCTTGGCCCGTAAAGGGAGGCCCCCCTACGAGCAGTACTTC

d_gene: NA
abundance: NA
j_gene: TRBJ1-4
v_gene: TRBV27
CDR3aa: CASRSPALNEKLFF
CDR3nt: TGTGCCAGCAGATCCCCCGCGCTGAATGAAAAACTGTTTTTT

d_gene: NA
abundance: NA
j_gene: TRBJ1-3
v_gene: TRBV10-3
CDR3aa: CAISVAGGNTIYF
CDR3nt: TGTGCCATCAGTGTGGCGGGAGGAAACACCATATATTTT

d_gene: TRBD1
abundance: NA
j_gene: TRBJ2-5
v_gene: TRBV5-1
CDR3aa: CASAYGQGQETQYF
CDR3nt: TGCGCCAGCGCCTACGGACAGGGCCAAGAGACCCAGTACTTC

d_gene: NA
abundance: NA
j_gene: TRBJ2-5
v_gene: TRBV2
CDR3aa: CASSELAVQETQYF
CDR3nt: TGTGCCAGCAGTGAACTCGCGGTCCAAGAGACCCAGTACTTC

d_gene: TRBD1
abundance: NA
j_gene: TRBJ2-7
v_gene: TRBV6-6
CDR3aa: CASSYHTGGKTYEQYF
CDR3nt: TGTGCCAGCAGTTACCACACAGGGGGCAAAACCTACGAGCAGTACTTC

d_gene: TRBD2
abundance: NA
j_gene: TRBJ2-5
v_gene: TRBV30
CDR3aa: CAWRILGGGARETQYF
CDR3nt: TGTGCCTGGAGAATTTTAGGCGGGGGGGCAAGGGAGACCCAGTACTTC